Reported below is one TCR beta chain. Its antigen is unknown. These data come from a study of T cells in women clearing cervical HPV infection. Study in general: Case blood drawn at lesion detection; control blood after infection cleared. Case blood was drawn a median roughly 150 days after lesion detection.

The data were produced by immunoSEQ multiplex PCR, yet TCRdb's version contains in-frame clones alone and is incomplete. This sample lists roughly 8,300 clones; its ten largest clones have roughly 8%. Points from the study as a whole: Repertoire richness, not evenness, was significantly elevated in CIN3+ cases versus controls. Effector/memory and HPV-specific T cells were not isolated, and association timing is unknown.

The TCR comes from a woman between 18 and 69 years old with a cervical HPV16 infection that either progressed to CIN3+ or cleared (not recorded which). Sequencing used blood buffy coat.

CDR3 amino acids: CASSPRGGTYDYTF. CDR3 DNA, as far as it was read: TGTGCCAGCTCACCAAGGGGGGGCACCTACGAC. The gene calls are TRBV18 and TRBJ1-2, with a weak D call TRBD1 (6 bases). Read data end 3 residues before the CDR3 end; the end is taken from the germline J gene. Germline V gene sequence: CDR1 KGHSH, CDR2 LQKENI. The CDR3 covers 14 residues.